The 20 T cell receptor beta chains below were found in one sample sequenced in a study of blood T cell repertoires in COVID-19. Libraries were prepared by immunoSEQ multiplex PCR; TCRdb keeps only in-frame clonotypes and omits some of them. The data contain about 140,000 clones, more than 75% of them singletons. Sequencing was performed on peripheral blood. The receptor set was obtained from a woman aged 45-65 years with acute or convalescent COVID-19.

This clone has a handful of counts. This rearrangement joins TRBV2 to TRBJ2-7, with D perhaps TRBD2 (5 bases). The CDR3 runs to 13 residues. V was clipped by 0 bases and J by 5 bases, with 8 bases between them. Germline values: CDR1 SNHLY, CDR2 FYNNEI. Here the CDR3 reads CASSEARAHEQYF. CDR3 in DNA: TGTGCCAGCAGTGAAGCGCGGGCTCACGAGCAGTACTTC.

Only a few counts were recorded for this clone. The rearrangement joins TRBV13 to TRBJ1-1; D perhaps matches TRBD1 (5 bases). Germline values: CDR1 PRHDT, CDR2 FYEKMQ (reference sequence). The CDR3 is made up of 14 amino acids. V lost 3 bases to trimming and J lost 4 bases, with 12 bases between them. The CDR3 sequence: CASSLQGRSTEAFF. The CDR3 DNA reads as TGTGCCAGCAGCTTGCAGGGTAGGAGCACTGAAGCTTTCTTT.

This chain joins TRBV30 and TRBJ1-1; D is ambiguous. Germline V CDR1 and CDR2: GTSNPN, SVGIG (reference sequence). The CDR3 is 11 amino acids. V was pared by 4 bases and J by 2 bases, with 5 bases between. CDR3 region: CAWKPNTEAFF. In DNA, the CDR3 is TGTGCCTGGAAGCCCAACACTGAAGCTTTCTTT.

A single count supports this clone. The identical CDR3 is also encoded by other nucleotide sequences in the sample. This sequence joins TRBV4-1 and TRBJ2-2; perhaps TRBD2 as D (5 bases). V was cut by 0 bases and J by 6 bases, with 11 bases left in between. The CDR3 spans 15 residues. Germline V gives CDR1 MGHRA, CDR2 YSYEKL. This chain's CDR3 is CASSQDHGVPGELFF. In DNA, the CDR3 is TGCGCCAGCAGCCAAGATCACGGGGTTCCCGGGGAGCTGTTTTTT.

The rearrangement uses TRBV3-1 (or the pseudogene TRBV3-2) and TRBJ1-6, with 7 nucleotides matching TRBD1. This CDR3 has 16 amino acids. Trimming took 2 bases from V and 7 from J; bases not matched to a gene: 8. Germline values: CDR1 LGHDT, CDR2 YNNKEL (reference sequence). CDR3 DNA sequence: TGTGCCAGCAGCCAACCTTTGGGACAGACCAATTCACCCCTCCACTTT. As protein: CASSQPLGQTNSPLHF.

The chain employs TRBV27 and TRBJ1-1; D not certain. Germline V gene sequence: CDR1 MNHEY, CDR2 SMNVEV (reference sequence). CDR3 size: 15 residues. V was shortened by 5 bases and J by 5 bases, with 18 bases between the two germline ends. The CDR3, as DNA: TGTGCCAGCAGTAGCCCTGACGGCCGGAGTACTGAAGCTTTCTTT. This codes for CASSSPDGRSTEAFF.

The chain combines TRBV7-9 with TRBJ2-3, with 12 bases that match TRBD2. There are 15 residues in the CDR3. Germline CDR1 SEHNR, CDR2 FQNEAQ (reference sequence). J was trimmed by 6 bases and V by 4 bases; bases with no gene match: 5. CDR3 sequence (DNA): TGTGCCAGCAGCTCCCTAGCGGGGGGGCCTGATACGCAGTATTTT. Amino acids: CASSSLAGGPDTQYF.

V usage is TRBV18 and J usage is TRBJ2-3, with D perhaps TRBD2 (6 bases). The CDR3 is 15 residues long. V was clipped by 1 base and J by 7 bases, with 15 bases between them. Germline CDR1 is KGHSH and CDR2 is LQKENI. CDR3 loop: CASSPRQGGGNTQYF. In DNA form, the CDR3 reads TGTGCCAGCTCACCACGCCAGGGTGGAGGGAATACGCAGTATTTT.

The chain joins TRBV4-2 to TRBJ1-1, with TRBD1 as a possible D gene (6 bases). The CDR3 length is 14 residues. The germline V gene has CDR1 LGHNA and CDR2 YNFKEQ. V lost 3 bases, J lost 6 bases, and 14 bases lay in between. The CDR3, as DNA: TGTGCCAGCAGCCAGGCTCAACAGGGTTCTGAAGCTTTCTTT. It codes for CASSQAQQGSEAFF.

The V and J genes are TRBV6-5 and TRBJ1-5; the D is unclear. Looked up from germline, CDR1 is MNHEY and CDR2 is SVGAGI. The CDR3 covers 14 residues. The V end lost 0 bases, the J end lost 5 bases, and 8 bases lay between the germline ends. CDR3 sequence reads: CASSYSRRHQPQHF. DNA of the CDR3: TGTGCCAGCAGTTACTCTCGCAGGCATCAGCCCCAGCATTTT.

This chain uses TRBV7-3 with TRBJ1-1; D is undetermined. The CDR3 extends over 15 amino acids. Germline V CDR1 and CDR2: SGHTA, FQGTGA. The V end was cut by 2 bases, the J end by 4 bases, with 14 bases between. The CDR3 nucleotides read TGTGCCAGCAGCTTATTCTCCTACGGGAGCACTGAAGCTTTCTTT. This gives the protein CASSLFSYGSTEAFF.

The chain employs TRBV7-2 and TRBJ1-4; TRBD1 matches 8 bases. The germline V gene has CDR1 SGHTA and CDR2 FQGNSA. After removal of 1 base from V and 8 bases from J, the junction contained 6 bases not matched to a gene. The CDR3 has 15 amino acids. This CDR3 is CASSLGQGFGEKLFF. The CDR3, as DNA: TGTGCCAGCAGCTTAGGACAGGGGTTCGGCGAAAAACTGTTTTTT.

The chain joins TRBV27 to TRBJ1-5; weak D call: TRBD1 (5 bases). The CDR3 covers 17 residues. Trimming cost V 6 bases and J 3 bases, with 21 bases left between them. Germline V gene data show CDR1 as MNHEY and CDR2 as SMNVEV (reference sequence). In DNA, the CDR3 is TGTGCCAGCAGCGCCGGCTGGGGCACGGCTTTCAATCAGCCCCAGCATTTT. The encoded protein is CASSAGWGTAFNQPQHF.

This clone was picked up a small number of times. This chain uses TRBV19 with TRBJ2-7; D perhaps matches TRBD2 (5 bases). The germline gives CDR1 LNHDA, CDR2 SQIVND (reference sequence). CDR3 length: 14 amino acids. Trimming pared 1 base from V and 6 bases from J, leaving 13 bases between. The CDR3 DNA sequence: TGTGCCAGTAGTATAGGTTCCGGACTGGGCGAGCAGTACTTC. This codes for CASSIGSGLGEQYF.

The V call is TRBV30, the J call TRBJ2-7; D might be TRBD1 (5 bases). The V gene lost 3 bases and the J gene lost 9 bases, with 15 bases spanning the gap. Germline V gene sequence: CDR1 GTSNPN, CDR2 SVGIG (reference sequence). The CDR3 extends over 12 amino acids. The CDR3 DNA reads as TGTGCCTGGAGCGAAACAGGAACCGGGCAGTACTTC. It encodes CAWSETGTGQYF.

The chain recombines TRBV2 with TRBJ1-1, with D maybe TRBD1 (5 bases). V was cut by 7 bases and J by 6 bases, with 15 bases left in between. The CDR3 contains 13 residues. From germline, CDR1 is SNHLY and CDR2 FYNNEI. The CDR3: CASKFQGYPEAFF. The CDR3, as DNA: TGTGCCAGCAAATTCCAGGGTTACCCTGAAGCTTTCTTT.

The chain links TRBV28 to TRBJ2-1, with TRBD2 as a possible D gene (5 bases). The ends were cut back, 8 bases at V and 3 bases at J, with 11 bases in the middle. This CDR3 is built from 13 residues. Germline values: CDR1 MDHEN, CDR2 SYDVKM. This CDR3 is CASLRTHYNEQFF. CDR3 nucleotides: TGTGCCAGCCTCCGGACTCACTACAATGAGCAGTTCTTC. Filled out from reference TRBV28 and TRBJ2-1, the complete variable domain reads DVKVTQSSRYLVKRTGEKVFLECVQDMDHENMFWYRQDPGLGLRLIYFSYDVKMKEKGDIPEGYSVSREKKERFSLILESASTNQTSMYLCASLRTHYNEQFFGPGTRLTVL.

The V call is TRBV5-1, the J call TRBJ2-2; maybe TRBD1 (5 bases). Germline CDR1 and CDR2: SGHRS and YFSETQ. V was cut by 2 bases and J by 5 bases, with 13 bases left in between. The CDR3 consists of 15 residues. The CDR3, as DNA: TGCGCCAGCAGCTTCTCCAGGGCTGGAACCGGGGAGCTGTTTTTT. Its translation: CASSFSRAGTGELFF.

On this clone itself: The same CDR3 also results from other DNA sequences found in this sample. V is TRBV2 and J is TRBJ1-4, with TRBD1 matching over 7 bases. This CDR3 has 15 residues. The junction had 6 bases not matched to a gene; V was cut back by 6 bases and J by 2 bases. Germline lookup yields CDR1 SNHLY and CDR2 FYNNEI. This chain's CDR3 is CASRRQGSTNEKLFF. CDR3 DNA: TGTGCCAGCAGGAGACAGGGATCGACTAATGAAAAACTGTTTTTT.

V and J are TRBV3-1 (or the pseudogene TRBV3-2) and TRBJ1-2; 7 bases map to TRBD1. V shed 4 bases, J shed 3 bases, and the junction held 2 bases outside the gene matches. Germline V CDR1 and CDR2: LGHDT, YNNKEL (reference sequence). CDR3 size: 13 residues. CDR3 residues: CASSPTGDYGYTF. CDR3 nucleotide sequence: TGTGCCAGCAGCCCCACAGGGGACTATGGCTACACCTTC.